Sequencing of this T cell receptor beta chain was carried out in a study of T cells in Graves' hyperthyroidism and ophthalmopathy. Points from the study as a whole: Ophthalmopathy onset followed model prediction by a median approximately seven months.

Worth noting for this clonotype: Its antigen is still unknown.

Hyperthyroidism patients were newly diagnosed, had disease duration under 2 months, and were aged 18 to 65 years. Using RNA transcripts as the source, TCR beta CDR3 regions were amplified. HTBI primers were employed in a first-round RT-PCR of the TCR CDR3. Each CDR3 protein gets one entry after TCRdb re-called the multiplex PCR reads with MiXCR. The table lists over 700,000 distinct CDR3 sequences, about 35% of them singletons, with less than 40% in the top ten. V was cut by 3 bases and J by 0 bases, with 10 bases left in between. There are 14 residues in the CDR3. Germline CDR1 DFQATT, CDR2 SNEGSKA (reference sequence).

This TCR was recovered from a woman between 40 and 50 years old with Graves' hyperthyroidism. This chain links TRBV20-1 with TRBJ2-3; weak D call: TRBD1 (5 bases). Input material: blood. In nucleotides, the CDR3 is TGCAGTGCTAGTGGGGCAGTTAGCACAGATACGCAGTATTTT. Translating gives CSASGAVSTDTQYF.